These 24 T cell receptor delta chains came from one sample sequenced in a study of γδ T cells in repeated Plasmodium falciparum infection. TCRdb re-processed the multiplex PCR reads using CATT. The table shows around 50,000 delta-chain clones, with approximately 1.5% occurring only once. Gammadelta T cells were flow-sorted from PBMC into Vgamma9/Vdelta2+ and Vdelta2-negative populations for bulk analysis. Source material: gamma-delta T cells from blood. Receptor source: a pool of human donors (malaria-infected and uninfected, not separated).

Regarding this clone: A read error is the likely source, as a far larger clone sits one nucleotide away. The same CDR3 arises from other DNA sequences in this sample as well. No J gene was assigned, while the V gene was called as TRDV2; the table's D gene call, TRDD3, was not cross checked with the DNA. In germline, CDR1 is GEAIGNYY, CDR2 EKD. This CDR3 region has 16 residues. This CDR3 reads CACDTVGGRYTDKLIF. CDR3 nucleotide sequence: TGTGCCTGTGACACCGTTGGGGGCCGCTACACCGATAAACTCATCTTC.

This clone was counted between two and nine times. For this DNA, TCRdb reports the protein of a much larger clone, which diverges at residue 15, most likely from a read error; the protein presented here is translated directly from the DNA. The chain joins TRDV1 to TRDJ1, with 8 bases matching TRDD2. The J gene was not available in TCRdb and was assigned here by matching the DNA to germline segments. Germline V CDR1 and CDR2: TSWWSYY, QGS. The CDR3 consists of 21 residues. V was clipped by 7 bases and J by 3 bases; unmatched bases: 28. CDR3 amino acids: CALVWWLPTSRWGSGADKLIF. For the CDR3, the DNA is TGTGCTCTTGTATGGTGGCTTCCTACTAGTCGGTGGGGGTCAGGGGCCGATAAACTCATCTTT.

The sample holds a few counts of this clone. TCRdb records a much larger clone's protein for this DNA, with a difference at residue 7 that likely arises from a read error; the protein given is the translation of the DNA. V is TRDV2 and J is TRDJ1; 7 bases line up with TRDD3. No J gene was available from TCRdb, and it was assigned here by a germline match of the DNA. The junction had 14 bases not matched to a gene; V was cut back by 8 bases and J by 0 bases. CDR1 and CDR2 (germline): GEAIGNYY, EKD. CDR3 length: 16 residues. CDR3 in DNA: TGTGCCTTCCGCCTTCGGCTGGGATACAACACCGATAAACTCATCTTT. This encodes CAFRLRLGYNTDKLIF.

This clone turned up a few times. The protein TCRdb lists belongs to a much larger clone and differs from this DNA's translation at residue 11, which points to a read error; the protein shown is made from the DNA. CDR3 sequence: CALGAPKNTDRLIF. The CDR3 DNA follows: TGTGCTCTTGGGGCACCCAAAAACACCGATAGACTCATCTTT. The rearrangement uses TRDV1 and TRDJ1, with no clear D. TCRdb records no J gene; here it was assigned by comparing the DNA to germline. Germline V gene lookup returns CDR1 TSWWSYY and CDR2 QGS. The CDR3 length is 14 residues.

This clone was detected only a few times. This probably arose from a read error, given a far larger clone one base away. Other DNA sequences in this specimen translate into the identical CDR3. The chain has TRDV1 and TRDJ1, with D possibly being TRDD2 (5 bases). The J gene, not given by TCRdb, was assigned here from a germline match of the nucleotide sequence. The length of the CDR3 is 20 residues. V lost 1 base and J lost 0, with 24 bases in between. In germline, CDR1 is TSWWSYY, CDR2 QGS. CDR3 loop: CALGEHPSKRPSDHTDKLIF. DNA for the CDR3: TGTGCTCTTGGGGAACATCCTTCGAAGCGTCCTTCAGATCACACCGATAAACTCATCTTT.

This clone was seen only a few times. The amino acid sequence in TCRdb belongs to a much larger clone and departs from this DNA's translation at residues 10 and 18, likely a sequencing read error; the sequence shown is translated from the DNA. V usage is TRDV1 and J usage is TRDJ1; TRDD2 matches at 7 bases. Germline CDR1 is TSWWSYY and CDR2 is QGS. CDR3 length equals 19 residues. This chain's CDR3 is CALGELHLPMKGSTDKLTF. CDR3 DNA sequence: TGTGCTCTTGGGGAACTTCATCTTCCTATGAAGGGTTCCACCGATAAACTCACCTTT.

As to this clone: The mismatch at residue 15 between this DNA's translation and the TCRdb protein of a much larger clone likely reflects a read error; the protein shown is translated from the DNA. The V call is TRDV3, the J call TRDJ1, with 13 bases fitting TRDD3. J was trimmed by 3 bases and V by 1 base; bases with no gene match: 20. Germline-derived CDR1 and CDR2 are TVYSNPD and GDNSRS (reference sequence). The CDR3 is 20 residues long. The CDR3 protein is CAFIGGAFSVLGDTPDKLIF. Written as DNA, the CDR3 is TGTGCCTTTATCGGCGGCGCCTTCTCTGTACTGGGGGATACGCCCGATAAACTCATCTTT. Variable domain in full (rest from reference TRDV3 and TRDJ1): CDKVTQSSPDQTVASGSEVVLLCTYDTVYSNPDLFWYRIRPDYSFQFVFYGDNSRSEGADFTQGRFSVKHILTQKAFHLVISPVRTEDSATYYCAFIGGAFSVLGDTPDKLIFGKGTRVTVEP.

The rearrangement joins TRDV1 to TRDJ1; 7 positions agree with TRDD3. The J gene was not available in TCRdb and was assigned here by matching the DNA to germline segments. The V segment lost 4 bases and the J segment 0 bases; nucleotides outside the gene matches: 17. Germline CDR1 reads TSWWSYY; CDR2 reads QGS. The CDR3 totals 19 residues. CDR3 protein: CALGANLLYWGHNTDKLIF. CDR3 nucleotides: TGTGCTCTTGGGGCCAATCTCCTGTACTGGGGCCACAACACCGATAAACTCATCTTT.

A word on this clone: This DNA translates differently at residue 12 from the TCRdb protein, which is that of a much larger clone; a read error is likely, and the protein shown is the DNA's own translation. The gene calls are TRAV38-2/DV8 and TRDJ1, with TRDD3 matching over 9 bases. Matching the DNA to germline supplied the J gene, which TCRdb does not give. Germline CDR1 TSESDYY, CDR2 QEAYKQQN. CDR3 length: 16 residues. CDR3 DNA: TGTGCTCCCGGATTTGGGGGATATCCGTACACCGGTAAACTCATCTTT. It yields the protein CAPGFGGYPYTGKLIF.

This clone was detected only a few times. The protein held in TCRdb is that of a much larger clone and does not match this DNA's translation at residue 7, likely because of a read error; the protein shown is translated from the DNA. The CDR3 region is CACDTLNTGGYGSRPRYTDKLIF. The CDR3 nucleotides read TGTGCCTGTGACACCTTAAATACTGGGGGATATGGCAGTAGGCCCCGGTACACCGATAAACTCATCTTT. V and J are TRDV2 and TRDJ1, with TRDD3 identical over 11 bases. The CDR3 consists of 23 residues. Germline V gene data show CDR1 as GEAIGNYY and CDR2 as EKD. J was trimmed by 0 bases and V by 0 bases; bases with no gene match: 23.

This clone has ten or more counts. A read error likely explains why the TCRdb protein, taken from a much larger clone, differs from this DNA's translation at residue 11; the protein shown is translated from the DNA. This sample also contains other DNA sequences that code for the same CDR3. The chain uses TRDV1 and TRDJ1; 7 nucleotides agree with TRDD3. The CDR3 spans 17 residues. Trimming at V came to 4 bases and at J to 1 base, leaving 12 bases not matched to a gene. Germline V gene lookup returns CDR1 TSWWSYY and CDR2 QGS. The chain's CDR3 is CALGGIGGDLSTDKLIF. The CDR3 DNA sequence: TGTGCTCTTGGGGGAATAGGGGGGGATCTGTCCACCGATAAACTCATCTTT.

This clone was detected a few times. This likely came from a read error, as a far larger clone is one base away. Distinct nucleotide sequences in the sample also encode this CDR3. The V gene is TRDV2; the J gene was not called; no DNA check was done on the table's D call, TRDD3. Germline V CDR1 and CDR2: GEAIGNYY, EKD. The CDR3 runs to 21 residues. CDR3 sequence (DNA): TGTGCCTGTGACATTCTTAAAGTGGGAACGTCCTCGAACGGGTACACCGATAAACTTATCTTT. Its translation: CACDILKVGTSSNGYTDKLIF.

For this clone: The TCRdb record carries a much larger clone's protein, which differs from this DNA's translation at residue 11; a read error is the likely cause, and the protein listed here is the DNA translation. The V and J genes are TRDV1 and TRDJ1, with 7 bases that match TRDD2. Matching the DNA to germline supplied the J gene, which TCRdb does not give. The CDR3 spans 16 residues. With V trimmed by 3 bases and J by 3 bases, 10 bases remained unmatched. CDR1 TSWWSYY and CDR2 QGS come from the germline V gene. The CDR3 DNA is TGTGCTCTTGGGGATAACCTTCCTCCGGACGCCGATAAACTCATCTTT. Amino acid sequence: CALGDNLPPDADKLIF.

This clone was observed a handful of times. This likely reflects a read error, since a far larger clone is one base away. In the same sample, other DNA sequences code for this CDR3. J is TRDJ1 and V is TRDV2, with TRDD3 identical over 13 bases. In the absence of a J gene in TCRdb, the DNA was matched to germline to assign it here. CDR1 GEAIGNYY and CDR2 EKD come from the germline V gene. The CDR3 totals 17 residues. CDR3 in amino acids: CACDSLGDTGDTDKLIF. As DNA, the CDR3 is TGTGCCTGTGACTCACTGGGGGATACGGGGGACACAGATAAACTCATCTTT.

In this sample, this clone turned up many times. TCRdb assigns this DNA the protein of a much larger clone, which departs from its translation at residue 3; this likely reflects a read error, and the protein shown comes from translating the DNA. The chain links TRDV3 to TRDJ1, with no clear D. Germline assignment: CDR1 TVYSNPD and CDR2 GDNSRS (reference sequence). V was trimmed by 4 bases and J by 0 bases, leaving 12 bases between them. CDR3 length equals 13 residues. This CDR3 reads CASRRDYTDKLIF. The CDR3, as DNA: TGTGCCTCTCGGCGCGACTACACCGATAAACTCATCTTT. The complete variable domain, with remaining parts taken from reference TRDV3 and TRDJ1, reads CDKVTQSSPDQTVASGSEVVLLCTYDTVYSNPDLFWYRIRPDYSFQFVFYGDNSRSEGADFTQGRFSVKHILTQKAFHLVISPVRTEDSATYYCASRRDYTDKLIFGKGTRVTVEP.

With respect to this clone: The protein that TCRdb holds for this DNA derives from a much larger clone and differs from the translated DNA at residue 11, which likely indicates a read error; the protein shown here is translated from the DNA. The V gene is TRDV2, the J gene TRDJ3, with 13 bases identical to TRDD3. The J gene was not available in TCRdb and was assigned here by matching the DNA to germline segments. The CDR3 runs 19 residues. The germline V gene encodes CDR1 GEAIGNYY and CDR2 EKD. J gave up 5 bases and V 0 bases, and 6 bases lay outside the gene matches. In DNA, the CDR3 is TGTGCCTGTGACACCCTACTGGGGGATACGATGGGGGACACCCGACAGATGTTTTTC. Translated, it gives CACDTLLGDTMGDTRQMFF.

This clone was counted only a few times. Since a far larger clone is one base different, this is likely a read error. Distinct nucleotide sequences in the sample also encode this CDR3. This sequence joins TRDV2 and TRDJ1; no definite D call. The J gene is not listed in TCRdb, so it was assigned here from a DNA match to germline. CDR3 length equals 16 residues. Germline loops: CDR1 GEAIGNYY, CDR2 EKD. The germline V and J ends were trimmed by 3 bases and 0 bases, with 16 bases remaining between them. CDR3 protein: CACDALYTLYTDKLIF. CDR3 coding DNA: TGTGCCTGTGACGCTCTATATACCTTATACACCGATAAACTCATCTTT.

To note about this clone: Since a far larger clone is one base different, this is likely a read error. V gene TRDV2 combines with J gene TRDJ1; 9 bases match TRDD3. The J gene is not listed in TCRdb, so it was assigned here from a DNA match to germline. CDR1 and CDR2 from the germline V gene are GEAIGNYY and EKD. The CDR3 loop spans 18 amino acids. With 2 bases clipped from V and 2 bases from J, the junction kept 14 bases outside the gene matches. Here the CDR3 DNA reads TGTGCCTGTGACAAAGTAGGCACTGGGGGACGTACAACCGATAAACTCATCTTT. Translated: CACDKVGTGGRTTDKLIF.

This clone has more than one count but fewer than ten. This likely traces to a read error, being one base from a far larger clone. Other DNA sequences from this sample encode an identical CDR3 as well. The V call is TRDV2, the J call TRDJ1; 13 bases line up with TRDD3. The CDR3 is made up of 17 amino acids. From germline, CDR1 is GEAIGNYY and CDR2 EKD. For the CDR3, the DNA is TGTGCATGTGACTATACTGGGGGATACGCGTACACCGATAAACTCATCTTT. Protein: CACDYTGGYAYTDKLIF.

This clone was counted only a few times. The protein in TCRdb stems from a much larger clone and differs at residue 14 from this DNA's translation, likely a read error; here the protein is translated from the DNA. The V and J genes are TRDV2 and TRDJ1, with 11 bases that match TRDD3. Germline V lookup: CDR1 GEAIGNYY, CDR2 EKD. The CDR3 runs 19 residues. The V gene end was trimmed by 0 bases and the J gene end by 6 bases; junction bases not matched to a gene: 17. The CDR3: CACDTVDTLLGDMANKLIF. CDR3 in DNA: TGTGCCTGTGACACCGTGGATACCTTACTGGGGGATATGGCCAATAAACTCATCTTT.

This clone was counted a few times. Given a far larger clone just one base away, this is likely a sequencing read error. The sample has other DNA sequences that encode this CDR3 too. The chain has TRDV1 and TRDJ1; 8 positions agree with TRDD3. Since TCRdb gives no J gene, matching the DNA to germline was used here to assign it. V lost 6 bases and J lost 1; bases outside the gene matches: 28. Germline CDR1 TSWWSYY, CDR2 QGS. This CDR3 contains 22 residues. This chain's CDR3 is CALGVNPPSDDQCGIRTDKLIF. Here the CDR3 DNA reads TGTGCTCTTGGTGTAAACCCGCCTTCCGACGACCAGTGTGGGATACGCACCGATAAACTCATCTTT.

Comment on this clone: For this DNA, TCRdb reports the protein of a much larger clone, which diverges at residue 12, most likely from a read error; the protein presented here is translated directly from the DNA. For the CDR3, the DNA is TGTGCTCTTGGGGAACTATTTGGTCCTACGGGCCTTGGTATTAAGCTCATCTTT. This translates into CALGELFGPTGLGIKLIF. The chain joins TRDV1 to TRDJ1; perhaps TRDD2 as D (6 bases). The V end lost 0 bases, the J end lost 11 bases, and 28 bases lay between the germline ends. Germline-derived CDR1 and CDR2 are TSWWSYY and QGS. This CDR3 has 18 residues.

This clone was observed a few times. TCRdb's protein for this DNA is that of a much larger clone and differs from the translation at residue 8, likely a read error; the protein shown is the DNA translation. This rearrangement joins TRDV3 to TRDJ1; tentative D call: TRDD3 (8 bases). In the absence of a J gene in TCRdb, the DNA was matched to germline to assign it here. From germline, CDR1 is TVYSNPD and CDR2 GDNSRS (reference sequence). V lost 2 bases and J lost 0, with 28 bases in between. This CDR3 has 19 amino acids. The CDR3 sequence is CAFYLPSCHWGPYTDKLIF. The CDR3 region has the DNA TGTGCCTTTTACCTTCCTTCCTGTCACTGGGGGCCCTACACCGATAAACTCATCTTT.

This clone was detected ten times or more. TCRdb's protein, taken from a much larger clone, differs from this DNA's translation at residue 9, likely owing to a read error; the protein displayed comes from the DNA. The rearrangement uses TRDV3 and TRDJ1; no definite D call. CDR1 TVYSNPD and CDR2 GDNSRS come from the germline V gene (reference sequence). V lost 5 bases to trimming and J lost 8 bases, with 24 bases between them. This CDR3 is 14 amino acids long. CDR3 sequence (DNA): TGTGCCGCCAAGTCCGATCAGGCCATAGGGAAACTCATCTTT. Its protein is CAAKSDQAIGKLIF. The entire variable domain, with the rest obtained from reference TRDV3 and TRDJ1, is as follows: CDKVTQSSPDQTVASGSEVVLLCTYDTVYSNPDLFWYRIRPDYSFQFVFYGDNSRSEGADFTQGRFSVKHILTQKAFHLVISPVRTEDSATYYCAAKSDQAIGKLIFGKGTRVTVEP.